These T cell receptor beta chains were read from a single sample in a study of blood T cells in healthy people across ages. TCRdb used MiXCR to reprocess the 5' RACE reads, holding one entry per CDR3 protein. The table has over 600,000 distinct CDR3 sequences, roughly 50% seen once. Sequencing used blood. The receptors here all came from a man aged 35 to 55 in good health. Both conserved end residues are part of each CDR3. Each record gives: CDR3 protein, CDR3 DNA, V gene, D gene, J gene, clone size. D genes are given only for firm matches. A clone size is listed for some rows: how often the clone was seen (once, few, many), or a class if it is expanded.

CSARSQGARYEQYF | TGCAGTGCTAGGTCCCAGGGGGCGCGGTACGAGCAGTACTTC | TRBV20-1 | TRBD1 | TRBJ2-7 | .
CASSLLEGRRETQYF | TGTGCCAGCAGTTTGTTAGAGGGTAGGCGTGAGACCCAGTACTTC | TRBV12-3/TRBV12-4 | . | TRBJ2-5 | .
CAMSGGTDTQYF | TGTGCCATGTCCGGTGGCACAGATACGCAGTATTTT | TRBV10-3 | . | TRBJ2-3 | .
CASSFASGAYNEQFF | TGTGCCAGCAGCTTCGCTAGCGGGGCATACAATGAGCAGTTCTTC | TRBV12-3/TRBV12-4 | TRBD2 | TRBJ2-1 | many
CASSSGTSNNIQYF | TGTGCCAGCAGCTCCGGGACTAGCAATAACATTCAGTACTTC | TRBV7-2 | TRBD2 | TRBJ2-4 | many
CATSRESRQKLFF | TGTGCCACCAGCAGAGAGTCTAGACAAAAACTGTTTTTT | TRBV15 | . | TRBJ1-4 | .
CASSSSLAWTLNTEAFF | TGTGCCAGCAGCTCCTCTCTCGCTTGGACCCTGAACACTGAAGCTTTCTTT | TRBV12-3/TRBV12-4 | . | TRBJ1-1 | .
CSASKWGEGRTDTQYF | TGCAGTGCCTCGAAATGGGGGGAGGGCCGCACAGATACGCAGTATTTT | TRBV20-1 | TRBD2 | TRBJ2-3 | .
CASTPSGVTSGANVLTF | TGTGCCAGCACCCCTAGCGGTGTCACCTCTGGGGCCAACGTCCTGACTTTC | TRBV6-6 | TRBD2 | TRBJ2-6 | few
CASSAPTSVSTDTQYF | TGTGCCAGCAGCGCCCCGACTAGCGTTAGCACAGATACGCAGTATTTT | TRBV7-8 | TRBD2 | TRBJ2-3 | few
CATSVGGYEEETQYF | TGTGCCACCAGTGTTGGGGGATATGAAGAGGAGACCCAGTACTTC | TRBV24-1 | . | TRBJ2-5 | .
CASRQDYNQPQHF | TGTGCCAGCAGACAGGACTATAATCAGCCCCAGCATTTT | TRBV25-1 | . | TRBJ1-5 | .
CASSYQGQGATLHTQYF | TGTGCCAGCAGTTACCAAGGACAGGGGGCTACCCTTCATACGCAGTATTTT | TRBV6-5 | TRBD1 | TRBJ2-3 | few
CSVAAQSDGYTF | TGCAGCGTTGCGGCACAGTCTGATGGCTACACCTTC | TRBV29-1 | . | TRBJ1-2 | .
CASSPLPLNTGELFF | TGTGCCAGTAGCCCTCTCCCGCTGAACACCGGGGAGCTGTTTTTT | TRBV19 | . | TRBJ2-2 | once
CAIGESTGEGSGELFF | TGTGCCATCGGTGAGTCGACAGGGGAAGGATCCGGGGAGCTGTTTTTT | TRBV10-3 | TRBD1 | TRBJ2-2 | once
CASRKEGTGAQQFF | TGTGCCAGCAGGAAAGAAGGGACAGGGGCTCAGCAGTTCTTC | TRBV7-2 | TRBD1 | TRBJ2-1 | few
CASIRDSEETQYF | TGTGCCAGCATACGGGATAGCGAAGAGACCCAGTACTTC | TRBV6-2/TRBV6-3 | . | TRBJ2-5 | .
CASSQEKPAKFF | TGTGCCAGCAGTCAGGAAAAGCCAGCGAAGTTCTTC | TRBV12-3/TRBV12-4 | . | TRBJ2-1 | .
CASGSLYEQYF | TGTGCCAGCGGGTCTCTGTACGAGCAGTACTTC | TRBV28 | . | TRBJ2-7 | .
CASSPEDSSYQPQHF | TGCGCCAGCAGCCCGGAAGACAGTTCGTATCAGCCCCAGCATTTT | TRBV4-1 | . | TRBJ1-5 | few
CASRPGLGKFPQYF | TGTGCCAGCAGACCCGGACTGGGCAAGTTCCCACAGTACTTC | TRBV28 | . | TRBJ2-7 | .
CSVDRDRNTEAFF | TGCAGCGTTGACCGGGACAGGAACACTGAAGCTTTCTTT | TRBV29-1 | TRBD1 | TRBJ1-1 | .
CSARVPFSSGGLMGNEQFF | TGCAGTGCTAGAGTCCCGTTCTCCAGCGGGGGCCTTATGGGAAATGAGCAGTTCTTC | TRBV20-1 | TRBD2 | TRBJ2-1 | .
CASSYYGQHTDTQYF | TGTGCCAGCAGTTACTACGGGCAACACACAGATACGCAGTATTTT | TRBV6-6 | . | TRBJ2-3 | .
CASSGGLAGVGETQYF | TGCGCCAGCAGTGGTGGGCTAGCGGGAGTTGGGGAGACCCAGTACTTC | TRBV10-2 | TRBD2 | TRBJ2-5 | few
CSVGRTVEETQYF | TGCAGCGTTGGCAGGACAGTTGAAGAGACCCAGTACTTC | TRBV29-1 | . | TRBJ2-5 | .
CASRNSGAQETQYF | TGTGCCAGCAGGAATAGCGGAGCCCAAGAGACCCAGTACTTC | TRBV7-9 | . | TRBJ2-5 | few
CASSVVAGGDKETQYF | TGTGCCAGCAGCGTAGTTGCAGGGGGGGACAAGGAGACCCAGTACTTC | TRBV9 | . | TRBJ2-5 | .
CASRADRAPRGEQFF | TGTGCCAGCAGAGCCGACAGGGCCCCCCGAGGTGAGCAGTTCTTC | TRBV12-3/TRBV12-4 | TRBD1 | TRBJ2-1 | .
CASSLNPSNQPQHF | TGTGCCAGCAGCTTGAACCCTAGCAATCAGCCCCAGCATTTT | TRBV9 | . | TRBJ1-5 | .
CASSFDSSTSSYEQYF | TGTGCCAGCAGCTTCGACAGCTCTACGAGCTCCTACGAGCAGTACTTC | TRBV7-2 | . | TRBJ2-7 | .
CASSLEAIYEQYF | TGCGCCAGCAGCTTGGAGGCTATCTACGAGCAGTACTTC | TRBV5-1 | . | TRBJ2-7 | .
CASSEDMGRAGVWEQFF | TGTGCCAGCAGTGAAGATATGGGACGAGCGGGAGTATGGGAGCAGTTCTTC | TRBV6-1 | TRBD2 | TRBJ2-1 | .
CASRDSKNIQYF | TGTGCCAGCCGGGACAGCAAAAACATTCAGTACTTC | TRBV6-6 | TRBD1 | TRBJ2-4 | .
CSVVGGRYTQYF | TGCAGCGTTGTTGGGGGGCGATATACGCAGTATTTT | TRBV29-1 | . | TRBJ2-3 | .
CASSLGGGQGLGQETQYF | TGTGCCAGCAGCTTAGGGGGGGGCCAGGGGCTCGGACAAGAGACCCAGTACTTC | TRBV7-3 | . | TRBJ2-5 | few
CASSSQRTSGRLNEQFF | TGTGCCAGCAGTTCCCAGCGGACTAGCGGGAGATTAAATGAGCAGTTCTTC | TRBV27 | TRBD2 | TRBJ2-1 | .